The 10 T cell receptor beta chains reported below all come from one sample, sequenced in a study of blood T cell repertoires in COVID-19. Repertoires were generated with immunoSEQ multiplex PCR, while TCRdb's copy carries only in-frame clones and drops some. The sample includes under 80,000 clones, around 87% of them seen just once. What was sequenced was peripheral blood. The origin of the receptors is a man in his 70s with active COVID-19.

This chain connects TRBV9 to TRBJ2-6, with 9 bases fitting TRBD1. This CDR3 region has 15 residues. Losses at the gene ends were 6 bases for V and 3 bases for J; bases not matched to a gene: 4. The germline V gene has CDR1 SGDLS and CDR2 YYNGEE. This CDR3 reads CASNRGRDGANVLTF. CDR3 DNA: TGTGCCAGCAACAGGGGGCGGGATGGGGCCAACGTCCTGACTTTC.

This clone was observed once. The J gene is TRBJ1-1, the V gene TRBV19; the match to TRBD1 covers 8 bases. CDR3 length: 15 residues. The junction had 7 bases not matched to a gene; V was cut back by 4 bases and J by 3 bases. CDR1 is LNHDA, CDR2 SQIVND, per germline (reference sequence). The CDR3 here is CASSTPGGAYTEAFF. CDR3 DNA sequence: TGTGCCAGTAGTACACCAGGGGGCGCGTACACTGAAGCTTTCTTT.

This chain links TRBV14 with TRBJ2-3, with TRBD2 identical over 9 bases. Germline values: CDR1 SGHDN, CDR2 FVKESK. This CDR3 has 16 residues. V shed 5 bases, J shed 5 bases, and the junction held 11 bases outside the gene matches. The DNA of the CDR3 is TGTGCCAGCAGCGGCATTGGCGGGAGGGCCGGAGATACGCAGTATTTT. Its translation is CASSGIGGRAGDTQYF.

The chain combines TRBV6-2 or TRBV6-3 with TRBJ2-2; 10 bases align to TRBD2. Trimming took 4 bases from V and 0 from J; bases not matched to a gene: 8. The V gene's germline CDR1 is MNHEY and CDR2 SVGEGT. The length of the CDR3 is 18 residues. The CDR3 bases are TGTGCCAGCAGTTTCGAGGCTAGCGGGAGACCGAACACCGGGGAGCTGTTTTTT. Translating gives CASSFEASGRPNTGELFF.

J is TRBJ2-7 and V is TRBV7-8; 9 bases are a match to TRBD1. CDR3 length: 15 residues. In germline, CDR1 is SGHVS, CDR2 FQNEAQ. The ends lost 0 bases at V and 2 bases at J; junction bases unmatched: 2. CDR3 sequence: CASSLADRGAYEQYF. CDR3 DNA sequence: TGTGCCAGCAGCTTAGCCGACAGGGGGGCCTACGAGCAGTACTTC.

The chain uses TRBV3-1 (or the pseudogene TRBV3-2) and TRBJ1-5, with D perhaps matching TRBD1 (5 bases). The germline V gene encodes CDR1 LGHDT and CDR2 YNNKEL (reference sequence). The CDR3 sequence is 14 residues long. Trimming removed 3 bases from V and 5 bases from J, with 11 bases in between. The CDR3 DNA reads as TGTGCCAGCAGCCAGGAACCGGGGGATCAGCCCCAGCATTTT. This translates into CASSQEPGDQPQHF.

This chain connects TRBV10-3 to TRBJ2-7; possibly TRBD1 for D (6 bases). The ends were cut back, 6 bases at V and 6 bases at J, with 21 bases in the middle. CDR1 ENHRY and CDR2 SYGVKD come from the germline V gene. The CDR3 covers 15 residues. CDR3 residues: CAIRDDRTPWAEQYF. DNA of the CDR3: TGTGCCATCAGAGACGACAGGACCCCGTGGGCCGAGCAGTACTTC.

V and J are TRBV25-1 and TRBJ2-7; a weak D match, TRBD2 (5 bases). Trimming pared 6 bases from V and 6 bases from J, leaving 9 bases between. CDR1 is MGHDK and CDR2 is SYGVNS in the germline V gene. The CDR3 has 11 residues. This CDR3 reads CASREAGEQYF. The DNA of the CDR3 is TGTGCCAGCAGAGAGGCGGGCGAGCAGTACTTC.

CDR3: CASSILRTGRNTGELFF. The CDR3 nucleotides are TGTGCCAGTAGTATACTGCGGACAGGCCGGAACACCGGGGAGCTGTTTTTT. The V and J genes are TRBV19 and TRBJ2-2; 7 bases align to TRBD1. In germline, CDR1 is LNHDA, CDR2 SQIVND (reference sequence). V shed 2 bases and J 1 base; nucleotides not matched to a gene: 7. CDR3 length: 17 residues. Looking up the rest from reference TRBV19 and TRBJ2-2 gives the full variable domain: DGGITQSPKYLFRKEGQNVTLSCEQNLNHDAMYWYRQDPGQGLRLIYYSQIVNDFQKGDIAEGYSVSREKKESFPLTVTSAQKNPTAFYLCASSILRTGRNTGELFFGEGSRLTVL.

The rearrangement joins TRBV29-1 to TRBJ2-3, with D perhaps matching TRBD2 (6 bases). This CDR3 comprises 14 residues. From germline, CDR1 is SQVTM and CDR2 ANQGSEA. V was pared by 8 bases and J by 5 bases, with 20 bases between. CDR3 protein: CSYRVGLAKDTQYF. DNA for the CDR3: TGCAGCTACCGAGTGGGGCTAGCGAAAGATACGCAGTATTTT.